This note documents a single T cell receptor (beta chain) sequence. Its matching antigen is unknown. The RNA input was about 0.45 to 1 ug, and it was reverse transcribed with random hexamers. By means of immunoSEQ multiplex PCR, TCR beta CDR3 spanning 54 Vbeta and 13 Jbeta underwent amplification. TCRdb independently ran MiXCR on the immunoSEQ multiplex PCR reads; one entry per CDR3 protein. This sample has approximately 120,000 distinct CDR3 sequences, with just over 90% found just once. From blood CD8+ and CD4+ T cells, TCR beta sequences were generated. Treatment-naive patients with stable or active relapsing-remitting disease served as multiple sclerosis controls. This sample is part of a study of CD8 T cells in Susac syndrome. Study observations and caveats: It was acknowledged in the study that its TCR sequencing and HLA analysis involved a relatively small number of individuals.

The CDR3 consists of 15 residues. Germline V CDR1 and CDR2: SGHAT, FQNNGV. V dropped 0 bases and J dropped 2 bases, with 10 bases sitting between them. Material: CD8+ T cells from PBMCs. The TCR comes from a human donor with multiple sclerosis. The rearrangement links TRBV11-2 to TRBJ1-1; D gene ambiguous. The CDR3 loop reads CASSLDREINTEAFF. The DNA for the CDR3 is TGTGCCAGCAGCTTAGATAGGGAGATAAACACTGAAGCTTTCTTT.